This T cell receptor (beta chain) is drawn from a study of T cell changes during pregnancy in multiple sclerosis. V shed 6 bases and J shed 0 bases, with 17 bases lying between them. This CDR3 region has 16 residues. The germline V gene has CDR1 LNHDA and CDR2 SQIVND (reference sequence). TCRdb's copy holds only in-frame clones and misses some; the assay was immunoSEQ multiplex PCR. Of some 100,000 clones in the sample, around 94% were seen once. The receptor comes from a female donor with multiple sclerosis, enrolled in a pregnancy study. The J gene is TRBJ1-1, the V gene TRBV19, with D possibly TRBD1 on 5 matching bases. Sequences were derived from peripheral blood, sampled in the second trimester of pregnancy. DNA of the CDR3: TGTGCCAGTAGGGGGAGGGACCACTCCATGAACACTGAAGCTTTCTTT. Amino acid sequence: CASRGRDHSMNTEAFF.